This entry lists 3 T cell receptor beta chains sequenced from one sample in a study of OX40 agonist ivuxolimab in advanced cancers. Measured with immunoSEQ multiplex PCR; TCRdb has only the in-frame clones, and not every one. The repertoire holds 75,000 to 100,000 clones, with 84% as singletons. The input for sequencing was CD4+ or CD8+ T cells sorted from blood, taken in a trial of the OX40 agonist ivuxolimab. The receptors shown here come from an adult with an advanced solid tumor such as melanoma, head and neck, liver or kidney cancer.

Notes on this clone: Other nucleotide sequences in the sample specify the same CDR3. The V call is TRBV6-5, the J call TRBJ1-1; the D is unclear. Germline values: CDR1 MNHEY, CDR2 SVGAGI. CDR3 size: 14 residues. V lost 6 bases and J lost 1, with 12 bases in between. The chain's CDR3 is CASRLPGQNTEAFF. CDR3 nucleotide sequence: TGTGCCAGCAGGCTCCCGGGCCAGAACACTGAAGCTTTCTTT.

The rearrangement links TRBV7-9 to TRBJ2-7, with D perhaps being TRBD1 or TRBD2 (5 bases each). Germline CDR1 reads SEHNR; CDR2 reads FQNEAQ (reference sequence). V lost 5 bases to trimming and J lost 3 bases, with 26 bases between them. The length of the CDR3 is 18 residues. CDR3 DNA: TGTGCCAGCAGCCCCCTGGACCGGGGCGGCCCTCCCCTCTACGAGCAGTACTTC. This gives the protein CASSPLDRGGPPLYEQYF. The full variable domain, its missing parts supplied by reference TRBV7-9 and TRBJ2-7, is DTGVSQNPRHKITKRGQNVTFRCDPISEHNRLYWYRQTLGQGPEFLTYFQNEAQLEKSRLLSDRFSAERPKGSFSTLEIQRTEQGDSAMYLCASSPLDRGGPPLYEQYFGPGTRLTVT.

In its sample, this clone was seen once. The chain carries TRBV28 and TRBJ1-1; weak D call: TRBD1 (6 bases). With 7 bases removed from V and 0 bases from J, the gap between germline ends came to 18 bases. From germline, CDR1 is MDHEN and CDR2 SYDVKM. The CDR3 is made up of 16 amino acids. Here the CDR3 reads CASTYSGAGMNTEAFF. CDR3 coding DNA: TGTGCCAGCACCTACTCGGGGGCGGGCATGAACACTGAAGCTTTCTTT.